This entry lists 6 T cell receptor beta chains sequenced from one sample in a study of blood T cell repertoires in COVID-19. The method was immunoSEQ multiplex PCR; TCRdb's version includes in-frame clones alone and lacks a portion of them. The sample lists about 53,000 clones; about 77% were seen once. The specimen sequenced was peripheral blood. Source of these receptors: a man aged 65-85 years with active or convalescent COVID-19.

The chain links TRBV12-3 or TRBV12-4 to TRBJ1-2; D is perhaps TRBD1 (6 bases). The CDR3 extends over 12 amino acids. With 4 bases removed from V and 8 bases from J, the gap between germline ends came to 11 bases. CDR3 residues: CASSWGTSGYTF. The CDR3 DNA is TGTGCCAGCAGTTGGGGGACATCAGGCTACACCTTC.

The chain couples TRBV4-1 to TRBJ1-3, with 8 bases aligning to TRBD1. With 0 bases clipped from V and 7 bases from J, the junction kept 14 bases outside the gene matches. The CDR3 spans 18 residues. Germline V gene lookup returns CDR1 MGHRA and CDR2 YSYEKL. The CDR3 reads CASSQEKSQGAFSNTIYF. For the CDR3, the DNA is TGCGCCAGCAGCCAAGAGAAGTCCCAGGGGGCCTTTAGCAACACCATATATTTT.

In this sample, this clone turned up once. V and J are TRBV15 and TRBJ1-1; tentatively, D is TRBD1 (5 bases). CDR3 length equals 15 residues. V was trimmed by 0 bases and J by 4 bases, leaving 12 bases between them. Germline CDR1 LNHNV, CDR2 YYDKDF (reference sequence). CDR3 sequence reads: CATSRDKGLRTEAFF. CDR3 nucleotides: TGTGCCACCAGCAGAGATAAGGGGTTGCGCACTGAAGCTTTCTTT.

This clone came up a few times. The chain has TRBV4-3 and TRBJ2-7; D possibly corresponds to TRBD2 (5 bases). The CDR3 totals 13 residues. Germline loops: CDR1 LGHNA, CDR2 YSLEER. Trimming removed 0 bases from V and 5 bases from J, with 8 bases in between. DNA for the CDR3: TGCGCCAGCAGCCAAGATCTGCGGGACGAGCAGTACTTC. It translates to CASSQDLRDEQYF.

This chain connects TRBV19 to TRBJ1-4, with 7 positions matching TRBD1. In germline, CDR1 is LNHDA, CDR2 SQIVND (reference sequence). The CDR3 has 14 residues. V lost 4 bases and J lost 11; bases outside the gene matches: 10. The DNA of the CDR3 is TGTGCCAGTAGTACCCATACCGACAGGGCGAAACTGTTTTTT. As protein: CASSTHTDRAKLFF.

The rearrangement links TRBV12-3 or TRBV12-4 to TRBJ1-2, with D unresolved. V lost 2 bases to trimming and J lost 4 bases, with 5 bases between them. CDR3 length equals 12 residues. The CDR3 is CASSLQFYGYTF. The CDR3 coding sequence is TGTGCCAGCAGTTTACAATTCTATGGCTACACCTTC.